The 30 T cell receptor beta chains reported below all come from one sample, sequenced in a study of OX40 agonist ivuxolimab in advanced cancers. This table comes from immunoSEQ multiplex PCR, and its TCRdb copy is limited to in-frame clones, with some not included. The sample lists roughly 20,000 clones; 72% were seen once. The sample was CD4+ or CD8+ T cells sorted from blood, taken in a trial of the OX40 agonist ivuxolimab. Receptors were obtained from an adult with an advanced solid tumor such as melanoma, head and neck, liver or kidney cancer.

This clone has just a few counts. The chain joins TRBV30 to TRBJ2-2, with D unclear. CDR1 is GTSNPN and CDR2 is SVGIG in the germline V gene (reference sequence). The CDR3 runs 12 residues. V shed 8 bases and J shed 0 bases, with 7 bases lying between them. The CDR3 region has the DNA TGTGCCGCTTCATCGAACACCGGGGAGCTGTTTTTT. This translates into CAASSNTGELFF.

This chain uses TRBV19 with TRBJ2-1; 8 bases match TRBD1. The junction had 13 bases not matched to a gene; V was cut back by 7 bases and J by 2 bases. CDR1 is LNHDA and CDR2 is SQIVND in the germline V gene (reference sequence). The CDR3 length is 17 residues. The CDR3 DNA sequence: TGTGCCAGTAAGGGACAGGCCTTTTCAAATCCCTACAATGAGCAGTTCTTC. Translating gives CASKGQAFSNPYNEQFF. The full variable domain, completed using reference TRBV19 and TRBJ2-1, is DGGITQSPKYLFRKEGQNVTLSCEQNLNHDAMYWYRQDPGQGLRLIYYSQIVNDFQKGDIAEGYSVSREKKESFPLTVTSAQKNPTAFYLCASKGQAFSNPYNEQFFGPGTRLTVL.

This clone has just a few counts. The chain is built from TRBV11-2 and TRBJ2-7; D possibly matches TRBD1 or TRBD2 (5 bases each). CDR1 is SGHAT and CDR2 is FQNNGV in the germline V gene. This CDR3 comprises 15 residues. V gave up 4 bases and J gave up 7 bases, with 20 bases separating them. CDR3 protein: CASSSIHSGPREQYF. CDR3 coding DNA: TGTGCCAGCAGCTCAATACACTCGGGACCGAGGGAGCAGTACTTC.

The V and J genes are TRBV6-5 and TRBJ2-5; D may correspond to TRBD1 or TRBD2 (6 bases each). Trimming took 1 base from V and 5 from J, leaving 8 bases between them. CDR1 and CDR2 (germline): MNHEY, SVGAGI. The CDR3 sequence is 13 residues long. The DNA of the CDR3 is TGTGCCAGCAGTTACTTAGGGGGGGAGACCCAGTACTTC. Amino acids: CASSYLGGETQYF.

As regards this clone: Relative to the germline gene, one junction end is altered; a read error may explain this. V is TRBV7-2 and J is TRBJ2-1; 9 bases are shared with TRBD1. CDR3 length equals 15 residues. Germline assignment: CDR1 SGHTA and CDR2 FQGNSA. As DNA, the CDR3 is TGCGCCAGCAGCCCTTGGAAAGGGACAGGGTCTGAGCAGTTCTTC. It yields the protein CASSPWKGTGSEQFF.

The rearrangement joins TRBV28 to TRBJ1-3; D might be TRBD1 (5 bases). The germline V gene encodes CDR1 MDHEN and CDR2 SYDVKM. V was clipped by 3 bases and J by 0 bases, with 15 bases between them. The CDR3 sequence is 17 residues long. This CDR3 is CASSFHDSMSSGNTIYF. The CDR3, as DNA: TGTGCCAGCAGTTTCCACGACAGTATGAGCTCTGGAAACACCATATATTTT.

The chain recombines TRBV29-1 with TRBJ1-2; 7 nucleotides match TRBD1. V lost 4 bases, J lost 7 bases, and 6 bases stayed unmatched. The CDR3 has 12 amino acids. The germline gives CDR1 SQVTM, CDR2 ANQGSEA. The CDR3 DNA follows: TGCAGCGTTGGCGACAGGGTTGGTGGCTACACCTTC. It codes for CSVGDRVGGYTF.

The sample holds a few counts of this clone. This chain connects TRBV7-3 to TRBJ1-1, with a weak D call TRBD1 (6 bases). The V end lost 5 bases, the J end lost 11 bases, and 18 bases lay between the germline ends. Germline-derived CDR1 and CDR2 are SGHTA and FQGTGA. This CDR3 spans 13 amino acids. The CDR3 here is CASSALQGSGAFF. The DNA of the CDR3 is TGTGCCAGCAGCGCCCTACAGGGTTCCGGGGCTTTCTTT.

V gene TRBV5-4 combines with J gene TRBJ2-1; D perhaps matches TRBD1 (6 bases). Germline values: CDR1 SGHNT, CDR2 YYREEE (reference sequence). This CDR3 comprises 13 residues. Trimming cost V 4 bases and J 3 bases, with 8 bases left between them. The CDR3 sequence: CASSPDSYNEQFF. The CDR3 DNA is TGTGCCAGCAGCCCGGACAGCTACAATGAGCAGTTCTTC.

The chain recombines TRBV12-1 with TRBJ1-5. TRBV12-1 is designated a pseudogene. The CDR3 is 18 amino acids. The DNA for the CDR3 is TGTGCCAGCAGCTCAGGAACCCGGGCGTTTGGGGTAAATCAGCCCCAGCATTTT. Amino acid sequence: CASSSGTRAFGVNQPQHF.

The chain combines TRBV7-6 with TRBJ1-4; TRBD1 is a possible D gene (5 bases). V was cut by 5 bases and J by 10 bases, with 23 bases left in between. The CDR3 has 16 residues. Germline V gives CDR1 SGHVS, CDR2 FNYEAQ. The DNA of the CDR3 is TGTGCCAGCAGCCCCGGTCGGGGCGGGTGGGGAGTAAAACTGTTTTTT. Protein sequence: CASSPGRGGWGVKLFF.

This chain uses TRBV19 with TRBJ2-3; no clear D. The CDR3 totals 15 residues. CDR1 is LNHDA, CDR2 SQIVND, per germline (reference sequence). V was clipped by 4 bases and J by 2 bases, with 13 bases between them. CDR3 DNA sequence: TGTGCCAGTAGTACTCGACATCGATCCACAGATACGCAGTATTTT. Translation gives CASSTRHRSTDTQYF.

This clone was detected a few times. V is TRBV10-3 and J is TRBJ2-3; D perhaps matches TRBD2 (7 bases). CDR1 and CDR2 (germline): ENHRY, SYGVKD. The V and J ends lost 6 bases and 0 bases respectively, with 16 bases between them. This CDR3 spans 16 amino acids. The CDR3 DNA follows: TGTGCCATCAGGCCTAGGGCGGGGGCTAGCACAGATACGCAGTATTTT. Protein: CAIRPRAGASTDTQYF.

The CDR3 region is CASSLAETPTNEKLFF. CDR3 DNA sequence: TGTGCCAGCAGCTTGGCCGAGACCCCAACTAATGAAAAACTGTTTTTT. The chain links TRBV5-5 to TRBJ1-4, with D uncertain. Trimming removed 0 bases from V and 0 bases from J, with 9 bases in between. CDR1 and CDR2 (germline): SGHKS, YYEKEE (reference sequence). This CDR3 has 16 residues.

This chain joins TRBV7-9 and TRBJ2-1, with D hard to call. The CDR3 has 15 amino acids. Germline lookup yields CDR1 SEHNR and CDR2 FQNEAQ (reference sequence). With 2 bases removed from V and 4 bases from J, the gap between germline ends came to 12 bases. In nucleotides, the CDR3 is TGTGCCAGCAGCTTATTCTTCGCCGGGTACAATGAGCAGTTCTTC. It is translated as CASSLFFAGYNEQFF.

J is TRBJ1-1 and V is TRBV29-1; 7 bases are a match to TRBD1. Germline V gives CDR1 SQVTM, CDR2 ANQGSEA. This CDR3 has 14 amino acids. V was pared by 5 bases and J by 2 bases, with 8 bases of the junction left unmatched. The CDR3 sequence is CSVPGQILNTEAFF. DNA of the CDR3: TGCAGCGTTCCGGGACAGATCTTAAACACTGAAGCTTTCTTT. The full variable domain, in which reference TRBV29-1 and TRBJ1-1 provide the parts outside the CDR3, is SAVISQKPSRDICQRGTSLTIQCQVDSQVTMMFWYRQQPGQSLTLIATANQGSEATYESGFVIDKFPISRPNLTFSTLTVSNMSPEDSSIYLCSVPGQILNTEAFFGQGTRLTVV.

The chain employs TRBV15 and TRBJ1-5; D gene uncertain. V lost 3 bases, J lost 1 base, and 13 bases lay in between. Germline V gives CDR1 LNHNV, CDR2 YYDKDF (reference sequence). This CDR3 has 16 amino acids. The CDR3: CATSSVPGRSNQPQHF. The DNA of the CDR3 is TGTGCCACCAGCAGTGTGCCAGGAAGGAGCAATCAGCCCCAGCATTTT.

This chain connects TRBV30 to TRBJ1-5; a weak D match, TRBD1 (5 bases). CDR1 is GTSNPN and CDR2 is SVGIG in the germline V gene (reference sequence). Trimming shortened V by 2 bases and J by 3 bases, and 11 bases separated the two germline ends. This CDR3 comprises 14 residues. CDR3 residues: CAWSPGPNNQPQHF. CDR3 DNA sequence: TGTGCCTGGAGTCCGGGACCGAACAATCAGCCCCAGCATTTT.

The chain links TRBV21-1 to TRBJ1-2; no check of the table's D call, TRBD1, against the DNA was made. TRBV21-1 is listed as a pseudogene. There are 15 residues in the CDR3. As DNA, the CDR3 is TGTGCCAGCAGCAGACCGATAGACAGGGACTATGGCTACACCTTC. This gives the protein CASSRPIDRDYGYTF.

The chain combines TRBV11-3 with TRBJ2-2; the match to TRBD2 covers 8 bases. CDR1 and CDR2 (germline): SGHNT, YENEEA. The junction had 9 bases not matched to a gene; V was cut back by 0 bases and J by 9 bases. The CDR3 is 16 residues long. This CDR3 is CASSLEPAGASRELFF. The CDR3 DNA sequence: TGTGCCAGCAGCTTAGAGCCAGCGGGGGCAAGTCGGGAGCTGTTTTTT.

The CDR3, as DNA: TGTGCCAGCAGCTTCAGGGGGGATTGGGAAAACTATGGCTACACCTTC. As protein: CASSFRGDWENYGYTF. The genes are TRBV4-2 and TRBJ1-2, with TRBD1 matching 7 bases. Germline loops: CDR1 LGHNA, CDR2 YNFKEQ. This CDR3 spans 16 amino acids. The V and J ends lost 5 bases and 2 bases, in that order; junction bases with no gene match: 11.

The chain links TRBV11-3 to TRBJ2-2; D is unclear. Germline V lookup: CDR1 SGHNT, CDR2 YENEEA. V was pared by 5 bases and J by 1 base, with 5 bases between. The CDR3 length is 13 residues. The CDR3 DNA is TGTGCCAGCAGCCACAGGAACACCGGGGAGCTGTTTTTT. Translation gives CASSHRNTGELFF.

This clone was seen only a few times. The rearrangement uses TRBV27 and TRBJ1-1, with 11 bases identical to TRBD1. V lost 8 bases, J lost 3 bases, and 5 bases stayed unmatched. The CDR3 totals 14 residues. Germline lookup yields CDR1 MNHEY and CDR2 SMNVEV (reference sequence). The CDR3, as DNA: TGTGCCAGCCAGGACAGGGGGCTATACACTGAAGCTTTCTTT. Protein: CASQDRGLYTEAFF.

The rearrangement uses TRBV18 and TRBJ1-4, with 11 bases fitting TRBD1. CDR3 length: 16 residues. The junction had 9 bases not matched to a gene; V was cut back by 5 bases and J by 7 bases. The germline V gene has CDR1 KGHSH and CDR2 LQKENI. Written as DNA, the CDR3 is TGTGCCAGCTCATCACAGGAGGGACAGGGGGGTGAAAAACTGTTTTTT. Protein sequence: CASSSQEGQGGEKLFF. The entire variable domain, with the rest obtained from reference TRBV18 and TRBJ1-4, is as follows: NAGVMQNPRHLVRRRGQEARLRCSPMKGHSHVYWYRQLPEEGLKFMVYLQKENIIDESGMPKERFSAEFPKEGPSILRIQQVVRGDSAAYFCASSSQEGQGGEKLFFGSGTQLSVL.

This clone turned up a few times. This chain uses TRBV10-3 with TRBJ1-5; D perhaps matches TRBD1 (6 bases). V was shortened by 2 bases and J by 9 bases, with 17 bases between the two germline ends. The CDR3 contains 15 residues. Germline V gene sequence: CDR1 ENHRY, CDR2 SYGVKD. The CDR3 spells CAISERGGGLMPQHF. CDR3 sequence (DNA): TGTGCCATCAGTGAGAGGGGCGGGGGGCTAATGCCCCAGCATTTT.

This clone appeared a few times. The CDR3 DNA is TGCGCCAGCAGCCAAGTAAGGGACAGGAAAAACATTCAGTACTTC. Translating gives CASSQVRDRKNIQYF. V usage is TRBV4-3 and J usage is TRBJ2-4; TRBD1 agrees at 8 bases. V gave up 1 base and J gave up 4 bases; unmatched junction bases: 3. The germline V gene has CDR1 LGHNA and CDR2 YSLEER. The CDR3 is 15 amino acids.

The V call is TRBV27, the J call TRBJ2-3, with D possibly TRBD2 on 6 matching bases. The CDR3 contains 15 residues. Trimming stripped 6 bases from V and 4 bases from J, with 17 bases between. Germline assignment: CDR1 MNHEY and CDR2 SMNVEV (reference sequence). The CDR3 DNA reads TGTGCCAGCAGCCCACTAGCAGCTCGGGCAGATACGCAGTATTTT. It specifies CASSPLAARADTQYF.

CDR3 DNA sequence: TGTGCCAGCAGCTTACCTCAAGATGGACAGGGGTGGCAAGAGACCCAGTACTTC. This encodes CASSLPQDGQGWQETQYF. This chain uses TRBV7-9 with TRBJ2-5, with TRBD1 matching 9 bases. The CDR3 spans 18 residues. Germline assignment: CDR1 SEHNR and CDR2 FQNEAQ (reference sequence). Trimming cost V 2 bases and J 2 bases; bases outside gene matches: 12. Full variable domain (missing parts from reference TRBV7-9 and TRBJ2-5): DTGVSQNPRHKITKRGQNVTFRCDPISEHNRLYWYRQTLGQGPEFLTYFQNEAQLEKSRLLSDRFSAERPKGSFSTLEIQRTEQGDSAMYLCASSLPQDGQGWQETQYFGPGTRLLVL.

The chain combines TRBV7-6 with TRBJ2-1, with TRBD2 matching over 8 bases. Germline values: CDR1 SGHVS, CDR2 FNYEAQ. The CDR3 consists of 16 residues. J gave up 3 bases and V 5 bases, and 9 bases lay outside the gene matches. The CDR3 nucleotides read TGTGCCAGCAGCCCCTTGCCAGCGGGGGTCTACAATGAGCAGTTCTTC. Translated, it gives CASSPLPAGVYNEQFF. The full variable domain, with the rest looked up from reference TRBV7-6 and TRBJ2-1, is GAGVSQSPRYKVTKRGQDVALRCDPISGHVSLYWYRQALGQGPEFLTYFNYEAQQDKSGLPNDRFSAERPEGSISTLTIQRTEQRDSAMYRCASSPLPAGVYNEQFFGPGTRLTVL.

This sequence joins TRBV7-2 and TRBJ2-7; D not certain. V was trimmed by 2 bases and J by 2 bases, leaving 10 bases between them. The CDR3 runs 14 residues. Germline V gene lookup returns CDR1 SGHTA and CDR2 FQGNSA. The CDR3 bases are TGTGCCAGCAGCTTATTGGGCAGCACCTACGAGCAGTACTTC. Its translation: CASSLLGSTYEQYF.